The 30 T cell receptor beta chains presented below share a single source sample, sequenced in a study of neurological immune-mediated disorders. TCRdb fed the 5' RACE reads into MiXCR, producing one record per CDR3 protein. The sample lists about 62,000 distinct CDR3 sequences; roughly 3.5% were seen once. Material for sequencing was PBMCs. The receptors come from a woman aged 50 to 65 with multiple sclerosis.

This clonotype appeared many times. The CDR3 is CASSSGTGVLNTIYF. The DNA of the CDR3 is TGCGCCAGCAGCTCCGGGACAGGGGTTTTAAACACCATATATTTT. V is TRBV5-1 and J is TRBJ1-3; 10 bases map to TRBD1. V shed 3 bases and J 6 bases; nucleotides not matched to a gene: 6. The germline gives CDR1 SGHRS, CDR2 YFSETQ. This CDR3 has 15 residues.

In this sample, this clonotype turned up many times. The chain carries TRBV12-3 or TRBV12-4 and TRBJ1-2; the D is unclear. V gave up 2 bases and J gave up 1 base, with 5 bases separating them. The CDR3 consists of 13 residues. CDR3 DNA: TGTGCCAGCAGTTTATCAATTAACTATGGCTACACCTTC. Its protein product is CASSLSINYGYTF.

This clonotype has just a few counts. A much larger clonotype is one base distant, so this may be a read error. The gene calls are TRBV5-1 and TRBJ2-7; either TRBD1 or TRBD2 may supply D (5 bases each). Germline V gene data show CDR1 as SGHRS and CDR2 as YFSETQ. V shed 3 bases and J shed 5 bases, with 21 bases lying between them. This CDR3 region has 16 residues. The CDR3: CASSSMTWGISDEQYF. CDR3 in DNA: TGCGCCAGCAGCTCAATGACATGGGGGATTTCTGACGAGCAGTACTTC.

On this clonotype: One junction end does not reproduce the germline sequence, and a read error may be involved. V gene TRBV7-6 combines with J gene TRBJ1-5, with unresolved D. Germline CDR1 SGHVS, CDR2 FNYEAQ. The CDR3 is 15 residues long. Here the CDR3 DNA reads TGTGCCAGCAGCTTAACCCCTGACCGTAATCAGCCCCAGAATTTT. Encoded protein: CASSLTPDRNQPQNF. Full variable domain (remainder filled in from reference TRBV7-6 and TRBJ1-5): GAGVSQSPRYKVTKRGQDVALRCDPISGHVSLYWYRQALGQGPEFLTYFNYEAQQDKSGLPNDRFSAERPEGSISTLTIQRTEQRDSAMYRCASSLTPDRNQPQNFGDGTRLSIL.

This clonotype was recorded many times. This chain joins TRBV27 and TRBJ1-4, with D hard to call. CDR1 is MNHEY and CDR2 is SMNVEV in the germline V gene (reference sequence). The CDR3 spans 13 residues. V lost 5 bases and J 7 bases, leaving 11 bases between the germline ends. The CDR3 region has the DNA TGTGCCAGCAGTCTCACTCCAGCTGAAAAACTGTTTTTT. Its protein product is CASSLTPAEKLFF.

This clonotype was picked up many times. V is TRBV10-3 and J is TRBJ2-7; 7 nucleotides line up with TRBD1. V lost 0 bases and J lost 1; bases outside the gene matches: 3. The CDR3 loop spans 15 amino acids. Germline V CDR1 and CDR2: ENHRY, SYGVKD. In nucleotides, the CDR3 is TGTGCCATCAGTGAGTCAGAGACAGGGTCCTACGAGCAGTACTTC. Its translation is CAISESETGSYEQYF.

This clonotype was observed many times. V usage is TRBV12-3 or TRBV12-4 and J usage is TRBJ2-3, with 7 bases fitting TRBD1. The CDR3 contains 13 residues. The V segment lost 5 bases and the J segment 5 bases; nucleotides outside the gene matches: 4. The CDR3, as DNA: TGTGCCAGCAGTCGACAGGGCCGAGATACGCAGTATTTT. As protein: CASSRQGRDTQYF.

This sequence joins TRBV12-3 or TRBV12-4 and TRBJ2-7, with D possibly TRBD1 on 6 matching bases. The CDR3 has 16 amino acids. V was trimmed by 6 bases and J by 4 bases, leaving 22 bases between them. The CDR3 DNA reads TGTGCCAGCAGCCCGGGGATAGGGACATCGGGTTACGAGCAGTACTTC. The encoded protein is CASSPGIGTSGYEQYF.

This clonotype was seen many times. The gene calls are TRBV5-6 and TRBJ2-7, with TRBD1 matching over 9 bases. V was pared by 4 bases and J by 3 bases, with 8 bases of the junction left unmatched. The CDR3 extends over 15 amino acids. From germline, CDR1 is SGHDT and CDR2 YYEEEE. CDR3: CASSPLRDRDYEQYF. The CDR3 nucleotides are TGTGCCAGCAGCCCACTCCGGGACAGGGACTACGAGCAGTACTTC.

The table lists this clonotype with a count of one. Lacking the conserved final phenylalanine or tryptophan, this CDR3 likely reflects a read error. V is TRBV29-1 and J is TRBJ2-7; 9 nucleotides match TRBD1. J was trimmed by 3 bases and V by 7 bases; bases with no gene match: 1. CDR1 is SQVTM and CDR2 is ANQGSEA in the germline V gene. The CDR3 consists of 11 residues. CDR3 loop: CSGGQGYEQYN. Written as DNA, the CDR3 is TGCAGCGGGGGACAGGGCTACGAGCAGTACAAC.

In its sample, this clonotype was seen many times. The chain has TRBV7-2 and TRBJ1-1, with a possible D match to TRBD1 (6 bases). V lost 5 bases, J lost 0 bases, and 13 bases lay in between. This CDR3 contains 15 residues. Germline CDR1 SGHTA, CDR2 FQGNSA. The CDR3 spells CASSAGDTMNTEAFF. CDR3 nucleotides: TGTGCCAGCAGCGCAGGGGACACCATGAACACTGAAGCTTTCTTT.

This clonotype appeared many times. The V gene is TRBV6-2 or TRBV6-3, the J gene TRBJ1-1; 7 bases map to TRBD1. The CDR3 is made up of 13 amino acids. The junction had 13 bases not matched to a gene; V was cut back by 7 bases and J by 11 bases. Germline V gene data show CDR1 as MNHEY and CDR2 as SVGEGT. CDR3 sequence: CASKLSLGTEAFF. The CDR3 DNA follows: TGTGCCAGCAAACTCTCCCTTGGGACAGAGGCTTTCTTT.

The sample holds many counts of this clonotype. The chain combines TRBV9 with TRBJ2-1; D is ambiguous. Germline lookup yields CDR1 SGDLS and CDR2 YYNGEE. CDR3 size: 18 residues. The germline V and J ends were trimmed by 4 bases and 2 bases, with 22 bases remaining between them. The CDR3 protein is CASSISPVGPQAYNEQFF. Written as DNA, the CDR3 is TGTGCCAGCAGCATTTCCCCTGTAGGGCCGCAAGCCTACAATGAGCAGTTCTTC.

This clonotype is classed as medium-sized. This chain joins TRBV7-2 and TRBJ1-4; 10 bases fit TRBD1. The V gene's germline CDR1 is SGHTA and CDR2 FQGNSA. With 1 base clipped from V and 6 bases from J, the junction kept 5 bases outside the gene matches. The CDR3 sequence is 16 residues long. The CDR3 DNA follows: TGTGCCAGCAGCTTAGTCGGCGGGACAGGGGATGAAAAACTGTTTTTT. Its translation is CASSLVGGTGDEKLFF.

In this sample, this clonotype turned up many times. This chain connects TRBV7-2 to TRBJ2-2; 8 nucleotides line up with TRBD2. Losses at the gene ends were 5 bases for V and 5 bases for J; bases not matched to a gene: 7. The CDR3 spans 15 residues. Germline-derived CDR1 and CDR2 are SGHTA and FQGNSA. The CDR3 here is CASSHSGDETGELFF. The CDR3 DNA reads TGTGCCAGCAGCCATAGCGGGGACGAGACCGGGGAGCTGTTTTTT.

As for this clonotype: A read error may be the cause here, since a much bigger clone is one base away. This sequence joins TRBV20-1 and TRBJ2-1; 9 bases fit TRBD2. J lost 8 bases, V lost 3 bases, and 8 bases had no gene match. Germline CDR1 reads DFQATT; CDR2 reads SNEGSKA (reference sequence). This CDR3 is built from 14 residues. CDR3 bases: TGCAGTGCTAGTAGCGGGAGAGGGGGCGATGAGCAGTTCTTC. Its protein is CSASSGRGGDEQFF.

In this sample, this clonotype turned up many times. The chain has TRBV11-3 and TRBJ1-5; D is perhaps TRBD1 (5 bases). The CDR3 is 13 residues long. V was pared by 6 bases and J by 11 bases, with 17 bases between. CDR1 and CDR2 from the germline V gene are SGHNT and YENEEA. The CDR3 protein is CASSFSNGGAQHF. The CDR3 coding sequence is TGTGCCAGCAGTTTCTCCAACGGGGGGGCCCAGCATTTT.

Many counts were recorded for this clonotype. The CDR3 protein is CASSYTEAFF. The CDR3 coding sequence is TGTGCCAGCAGTTACACTGAAGCTTTCTTT. The chain couples TRBV6-6 to TRBJ1-1; no definite D call. The CDR3 has 10 amino acids. Trimming took 2 bases from V and 5 from J, leaving 0 bases between them. Looked up from germline, CDR1 is MNHNY and CDR2 is SVGAGI (reference sequence).

This clonotype was seen ten or more times. The V and J genes are TRBV5-1 and TRBJ2-1; D remains unclear. The CDR3 sequence is 14 residues long. Germline CDR1 is SGHRS and CDR2 is YFSETQ. Trimming pared 0 bases from V and 3 bases from J, leaving 7 bases between. DNA of the CDR3: TGCGCCAGCAGCTTGGTACAGAGCTACAATGAGCAGTTCTTC. Translating it yields CASSLVQSYNEQFF.

This clonotype has at least ten counts. The rearrangement joins TRBV7-2 to TRBJ1-1; D ambiguous. This CDR3 is 14 amino acids long. Germline CDR1 SGHTA, CDR2 FQGNSA. Trimming took 1 base from V and 2 from J, leaving 8 bases between them. The CDR3 region is CASSLEHLNTEAFF. CDR3 sequence (DNA): TGTGCCAGCAGCTTAGAACACTTAAACACTGAAGCTTTCTTT.

This clonotype has ten or more counts. This chain links TRBV7-9 with TRBJ1-1; no reliable D call. Germline V gene data show CDR1 as SEHNR and CDR2 as FQNEAQ (reference sequence). CDR3 size: 13 residues. V gave up 1 base and J gave up 1 base, with 4 bases separating them. DNA of the CDR3: TGTGCCAGCAGCTTAGAGTCGAACACTGAAGCTTTCTTT. This translates into CASSLESNTEAFF.

This clonotype has a count of ten or more. The CDR3 protein is CATTQGMNTEAFF. For the CDR3, the DNA is TGTGCCACCACCCAAGGGATGAACACTGAAGCTTTCTTT. The chain employs TRBV24-1 and TRBJ1-1; the D is unclear. The germline V and J ends were trimmed by 8 bases and 0 bases, with 9 bases remaining between them. Germline V lookup: CDR1 KGHDR, CDR2 SFDVKD. This CDR3 contains 13 residues.

This clonotype has ten or more counts. The V and J genes are TRBV3-1 and TRBJ2-5; D may be TRBD2 (6 bases). Germline lookup yields CDR1 LGHDT and CDR2 YNNKEL (reference sequence). CDR3 length: 16 amino acids. V lost 3 bases to trimming and J lost 6 bases, with 20 bases between them. The chain's CDR3 is CASSHAYSGVRKTQYF. In nucleotides, the CDR3 is TGTGCCAGCAGCCATGCCTACTCGGGAGTTAGAAAGACCCAGTACTTC.

The sample holds many counts of this clonotype. The rearrangement uses TRBV24-1 and TRBJ2-1; D remains unclear. Germline CDR1 is KGHDR and CDR2 is SFDVKD. This CDR3 has 12 residues. The V and J ends lost 0 bases and 8 bases respectively, with 4 bases between them. The CDR3 DNA sequence: TGTGCCACCAGTGATTTGCGGGATGAGCAGTTCTTC. This gives the protein CATSDLRDEQFF.

This clonotype was observed at least ten times. The chain uses TRBV20-1 and TRBJ2-1; D may be TRBD1 (6 bases). The V gene lost 2 bases and the J gene lost 3 bases, with 11 bases spanning the gap. Germline CDR1 is DFQATT and CDR2 is SNEGSKA (reference sequence). This CDR3 spans 14 amino acids. CDR3 DNA sequence: TGCAGTGCTAGAAGGGACACAGACTACAATGAGCAGTTCTTC. Amino acids: CSARRDTDYNEQFF.

There are many counts of this clonotype. The chain carries TRBV20-1 and TRBJ2-2; possible D gene TRBD2, 7 bases. CDR1 is DFQATT and CDR2 is SNEGSKA in the germline V gene (reference sequence). Trimming took 4 bases from V and 5 from J, leaving 20 bases between them. The CDR3 is 16 residues long. This chain's CDR3 is CSATPSGGEETGELFF. For the CDR3, the DNA is TGCAGTGCTACTCCGTCGGGGGGCGAGGAGACCGGGGAGCTGTTTTTT.

This clonotype was seen ten or more times. The chain is built from TRBV5-6 and TRBJ2-1, with TRBD2 identical over 7 bases. The CDR3 sequence is 15 residues long. V lost 9 bases, J lost 4 bases, and 13 bases stayed unmatched. The germline V gene encodes CDR1 SGHDT and CDR2 YYEEEE. The DNA of the CDR3 is TGTGCCACCCTTCGGTATAGCGGGTCTTACAATGAGCAGTTCTTC. It yields the protein CATLRYSGSYNEQFF.

This clonotype was seen ten or more times. The chain carries TRBV20-1 and TRBJ2-5, with TRBD2 as a possible D gene (6 bases). V was pared by 6 bases and J by 2 bases, with 13 bases between. The germline V gene encodes CDR1 DFQATT and CDR2 SNEGSKA (reference sequence). This CDR3 spans 13 amino acids. The CDR3 protein is CSALRGRQETQYF. The CDR3 nucleotides read TGCAGTGCCCTCCGGGGGAGACAAGAGACCCAGTACTTC.

The table lists this clonotype with many counts. This clone may be a read error of a much larger clone one base away. This chain uses TRBV6-2 or TRBV6-3 with TRBJ1-2, with D hard to call. Germline CDR1 reads MNHEY; CDR2 reads SVGEGT. This CDR3 has 13 amino acids. V lost 0 bases and J 8 bases, leaving 10 bases between the germline ends. The CDR3 coding sequence is TGTGCCAGCAGTTACTCGAGAGGAAAAGGCTACACCTTC. This gives the protein CASSYSRGKGYTF.

There are a few counts of this clonotype. The J gene is TRBJ2-5, the V gene TRBV5-1, with D maybe TRBD2 (7 bases). Trimming pared 5 bases from V and 1 base from J, leaving 12 bases between. This CDR3 comprises 14 residues. Germline assignment: CDR1 SGHRS and CDR2 YFSETQ. CDR3 nucleotide sequence: TGCGCCAGCAGTCCCGCGGGGGCCCAAGAGACCCAGTACTTC. As protein: CASSPAGAQETQYF.